The present TCR beta chain was sequenced within a study of blood T cell repertoires in COVID-19 (TCRdb year 2020). With respect to the entire study: Samples covering the acute and convalescent phases of COVID-19 were provided by collaborators in the United States, Italy and Spain. The material from the prospective study consisted of cDNA or gDNA derived from T cells, B-cell-depleted T cells, or PBMCs. Subjects who had been exposed to COVID-19, were actively infected with it, or had recovered from it provided the deeply sampled blood TCRbeta repertoires that made up the dataset. The repertoires were released in a freely available public database intended as a resource for research on the immune response to SARS-CoV-2. The samples were drawn from the first 160 participants of the ongoing ImmuneRACE study and from 1,254 subjects provided by 6 global collaborators. Nearly every sample came with metadata listing a de-identified subject ID, COVID-19 status, age in years and sex. Where available, HLA class I and class II types were taken from metadata supplied by the sample provider and were not determined by assay-based typing.

The collaborating institutions used their own protocols to collect whole blood in K2EDTA tubes. Collaborator samples were shipped for TCRbeta analysis as frozen whole blood, isolated PBMCs, or DNA extracted from either sample type. TCRbeta CDR3 regions were amplified from genomic DNA by means of the immunoSEQ Assay, a bias-controlled multiplex PCR. Per the authors' processing: The number of nucleated cells in each sample was estimated from the amplification of reference gene primers within the assay. To quantify the absolute abundance of each unique TCRbeta CDR3 rearrangement, sequence reads were collapsed and filtered. For each sample, productive Simpson clonality was calculated by taking the square root of Simpson's diversity index across productive rearrangements. TCRdb took this table from immuneACCESS and kept in-frame rearrangements with V and J called. Such tables lack part of the clones; where checked against another copy, unresolved V genes explain under half of the gap, and the rest is unexplained. D and trimming come from the DNA, and the V and J calls and clone size come from that table. The sample table lists roughly 140,000 clones, 80% of them with a count of one. The ten largest clones take up just over 0.55% of the sample.

The CDR3 runs 15 residues from the cysteine to the phenylalanine. The DNA shown is the 45-base CDR3, in frame from base 1. A distance of 15 bases separates the germline ends of V and J, which lose 1 base and 5 bases respectively. According to the germline V gene (reference sequence), CDR1 reads LNHDA and CDR2 reads SQIVND. The study at large found these results: The amount of clinical and demographic metadata varied by source and participant and was provided uncurated.

Of note for this clone: It has no known antigen specificity. Within one base of it there is no much larger clone, and no base qualities were kept.

The chain is assembled from TRBV19 and TRBJ2-7; a tentative D call is TRBD1 (6 bases match). The sequence was collected from a man aged 55 to 70 with acute or convalescent COVID-19. What was sequenced was peripheral blood. CDR3 loop: CASSIGQQGVHEQYF. The bases read TGTGCCAGTAGTATAGGTCAACAGGGCGTCCACGAGCAGTACTTC. Outside the CDR3, residues come from the reference TRBV19 and TRBJ2-7 proteins, so the full variable domain is: DGGITQSPKYLFRKEGQNVTLSCEQNLNHDAMYWYRQDPGQGLRLIYYSQIVNDFQKGDIAEGYSVSREKKESFPLTVTSAQKNPTAFYLCASSIGQQGVHEQYFGPGTRLTVT.